This paragraph covers one T cell receptor (beta chain) sequence. Its antigen is still unknown. This record belongs to a study of blood T cells in healthy people across ages. Study in general: About one barcoded TCR beta cDNA was captured per two T cells.

The authors ran a second PCR of about 7 to 11 cycles using a sample-barcoded 5' primer and a J-beta primer mix. TCRdb reprocessed the 5' RACE reads with MiXCR, giving one entry per CDR3 protein. The sample has about 1.8 million distinct CDR3 sequences, about 50% seen once. Broader study findings: Donor CMV status was unknown, possibly confounding expanded clonotype changes. A strong correlation was found between TCR beta diversity and the percentage of naive T cells.

This sequence was found in a woman in her forties in good health. The sample taken for sequencing was blood.

Written as DNA, the CDR3 is TGTGCCAGCAGTTTAGTATTAGCGGGGGGACTTCAAGAGACCCAGTACTTC. Its translation is CASSLVLAGGLQETQYF. The chain carries TRBV12-3 or TRBV12-4 and TRBJ2-5; 10 positions match TRBD2. The V segment lost 1 base and the J segment 2 bases; nucleotides outside the gene matches: 7. The CDR3 totals 17 residues.